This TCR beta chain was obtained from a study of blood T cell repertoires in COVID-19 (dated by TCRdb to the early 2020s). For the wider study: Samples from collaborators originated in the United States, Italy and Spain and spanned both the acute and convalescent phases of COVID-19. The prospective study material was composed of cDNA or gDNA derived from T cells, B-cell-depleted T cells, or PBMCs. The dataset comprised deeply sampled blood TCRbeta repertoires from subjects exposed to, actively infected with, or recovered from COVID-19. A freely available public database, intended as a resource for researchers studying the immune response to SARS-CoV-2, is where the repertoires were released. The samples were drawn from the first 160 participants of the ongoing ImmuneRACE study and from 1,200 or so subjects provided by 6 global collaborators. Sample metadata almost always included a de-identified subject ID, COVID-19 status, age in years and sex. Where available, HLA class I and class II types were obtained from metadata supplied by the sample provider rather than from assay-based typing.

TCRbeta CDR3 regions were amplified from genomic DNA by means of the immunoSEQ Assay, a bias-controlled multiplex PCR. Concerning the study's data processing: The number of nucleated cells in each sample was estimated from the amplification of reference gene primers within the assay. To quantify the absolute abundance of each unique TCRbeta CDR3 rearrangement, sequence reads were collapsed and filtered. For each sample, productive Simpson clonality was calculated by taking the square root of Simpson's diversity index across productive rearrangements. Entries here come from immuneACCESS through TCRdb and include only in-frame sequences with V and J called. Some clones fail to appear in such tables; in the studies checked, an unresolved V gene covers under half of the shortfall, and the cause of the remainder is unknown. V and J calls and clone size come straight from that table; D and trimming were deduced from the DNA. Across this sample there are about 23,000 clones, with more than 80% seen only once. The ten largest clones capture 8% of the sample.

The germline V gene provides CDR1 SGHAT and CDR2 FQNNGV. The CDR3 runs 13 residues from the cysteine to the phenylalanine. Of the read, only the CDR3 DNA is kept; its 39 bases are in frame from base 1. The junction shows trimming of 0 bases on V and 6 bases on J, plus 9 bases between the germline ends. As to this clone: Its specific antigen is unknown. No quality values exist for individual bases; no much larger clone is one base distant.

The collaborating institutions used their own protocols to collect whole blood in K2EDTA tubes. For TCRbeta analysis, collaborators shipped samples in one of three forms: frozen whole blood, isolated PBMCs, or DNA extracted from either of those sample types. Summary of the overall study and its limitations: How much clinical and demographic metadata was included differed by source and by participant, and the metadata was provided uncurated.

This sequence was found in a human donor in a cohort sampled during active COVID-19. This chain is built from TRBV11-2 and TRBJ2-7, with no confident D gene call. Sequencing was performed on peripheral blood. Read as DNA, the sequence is TGTGCCAGCAGCTTAGATCCCCCTTTCGAGCAGTACTTC. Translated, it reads CASSLDPPFEQYF.